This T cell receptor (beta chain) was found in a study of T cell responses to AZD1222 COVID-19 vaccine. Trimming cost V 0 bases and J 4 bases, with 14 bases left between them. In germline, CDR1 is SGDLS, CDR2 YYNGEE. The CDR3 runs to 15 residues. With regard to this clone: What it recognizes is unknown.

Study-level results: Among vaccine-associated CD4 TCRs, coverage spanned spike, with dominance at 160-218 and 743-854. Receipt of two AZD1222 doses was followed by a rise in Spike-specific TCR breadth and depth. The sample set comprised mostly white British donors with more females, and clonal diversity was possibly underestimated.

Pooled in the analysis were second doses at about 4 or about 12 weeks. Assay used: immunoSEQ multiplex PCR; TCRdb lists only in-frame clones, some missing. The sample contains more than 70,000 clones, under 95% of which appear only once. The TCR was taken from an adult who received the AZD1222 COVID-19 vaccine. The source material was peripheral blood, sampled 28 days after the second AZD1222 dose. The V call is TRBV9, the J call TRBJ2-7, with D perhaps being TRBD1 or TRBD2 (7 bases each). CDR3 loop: CASSVAAGGVYEQYF. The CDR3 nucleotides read TGTGCCAGCAGCGTAGCGGCAGGGGGGGTATACGAGCAGTACTTC.